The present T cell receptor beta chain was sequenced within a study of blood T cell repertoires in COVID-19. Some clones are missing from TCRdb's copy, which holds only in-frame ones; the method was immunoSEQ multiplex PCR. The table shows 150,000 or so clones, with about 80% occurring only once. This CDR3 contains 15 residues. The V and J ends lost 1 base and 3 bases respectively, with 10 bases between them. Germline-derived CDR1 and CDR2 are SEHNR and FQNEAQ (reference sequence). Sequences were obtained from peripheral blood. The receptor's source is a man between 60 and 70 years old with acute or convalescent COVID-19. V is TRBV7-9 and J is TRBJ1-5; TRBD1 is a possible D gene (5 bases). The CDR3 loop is CASSLGGTVNQPQHF. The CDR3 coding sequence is TGTGCCAGCAGCTTAGGCGGGACGGTCAATCAGCCCCAGCATTTT.